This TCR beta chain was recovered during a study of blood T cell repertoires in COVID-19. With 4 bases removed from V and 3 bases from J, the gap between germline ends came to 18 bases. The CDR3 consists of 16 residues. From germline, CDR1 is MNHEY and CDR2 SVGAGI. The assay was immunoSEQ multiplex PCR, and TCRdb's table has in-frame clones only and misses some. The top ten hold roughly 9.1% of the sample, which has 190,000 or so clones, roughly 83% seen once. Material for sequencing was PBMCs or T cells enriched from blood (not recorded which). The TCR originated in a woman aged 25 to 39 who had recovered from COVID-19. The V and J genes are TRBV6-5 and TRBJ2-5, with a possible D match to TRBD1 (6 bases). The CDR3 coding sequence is TGTGCCAGCAGTTTTACCTACCGACAGGCTGAAGAGACCCAGTACTTC. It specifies CASSFTYRQAEETQYF.